The clone carrying this T cell receptor beta chain was recorded only once. Here immunoSEQ multiplex PCR was the method, and the copy in TCRdb shows in-frame clones only, minus some. Here the sample spans approximately 66,000 clones, roughly 92% being singletons. Trimming took 2 bases from V and 8 from J, leaving 17 bases between them. In germline, CDR1 is SGHTS, CDR2 YDEGEE. CDR3 size: 15 residues. The entry originates in a study of T cell changes during pregnancy in multiple sclerosis. Sequences were derived from peripheral blood, sampled in the third trimester of pregnancy. This TCR derives from a female donor in good health, enrolled as a control in a pregnancy study. The chain links TRBV5-8 to TRBJ2-1; a possible D gene is TRBD1 (5 bases). In DNA form, the CDR3 reads TGTGCCAGCAGCTTATCCCTCTGGGTAGGGGATGAGCAGTTCTTC. Protein product: CASSLSLWVGDEQFF.